This T cell receptor beta chain was profiled in a study of blood T cell repertoires in COVID-19. Study-wide context: Sample material is recorded as cDNA or gDNA derived from T cells, B-cell-depleted T cells, or PBMCs.

Germline V CDR1 and CDR2: LGHDT, YNNKEL (reference sequence). The CDR3 has 17 amino acids. V lost 1 base, J lost 0 bases, and 5 bases stayed unmatched. In the original processing: Quantification of nucleated cells was approximated via reference gene primer amplification. Libraries were prepared by immunoSEQ multiplex PCR; TCRdb keeps only in-frame clonotypes and omits some of them. D and trimming were read from the DNA, whereas the V and J calls and clone size are those reported in that table. The table has under 250,000 clones, roughly four fifths seen once. The receptor comes from a woman in her 70s with acute or convalescent COVID-19. Sequenced material: peripheral blood. This chain connects TRBV3-1 (or the pseudogene TRBV3-2) to TRBJ2-3; 9 nucleotides match TRBD2. The CDR3: CASSQGLAGQSTDTQYF. The DNA for the CDR3 is TGTGCCAGCAGCCAAGGTCTAGCGGGACAAAGCACAGATACGCAGTATTTT.